A single sample gave rise to the 2 T cell receptor beta chains below, sequenced in a study of T-cell reconstitution after alpha-beta-depleted transplantation in children. A TCRbeta library incorporating unique molecular identifiers was prepared. TCRdb re-called the PCR reads with MiXCR, one entry per CDR3 protein. Here the sample spans roughly 500,000 distinct CDR3 sequences, about a sixth being singletons. The source material was PBMCs from the stem cell graft donor, sampled from the stem cell graft. All receptors derive from a human donor who donated a stem cell graft to a child with acute lymphoblastic leukemia.

This clonotype showed up just a few times. V and J are TRBV4-1 and TRBJ1-3; D perhaps matches TRBD1 (5 bases). V lost 3 bases and J lost 0, with 30 bases in between. The CDR3 length is 22 residues. Per germline, CDR1 MGHRA and CDR2 YSYEKL. Here the CDR3 DNA reads TGCGCCAGCAGCCATGGAGGTTCGAGGCCAGGGCTTCGGAAACTCTCTGGAAACACCATATATTTT. Encoded protein: CASSHGGSRPGLRKLSGNTIYF.

The table lists this clonotype with a few counts. The V gene is TRBV4-1, the J gene TRBJ2-5, with D tentatively TRBD1 (5 bases). The ends were cut back, 2 bases at V and 0 bases at J, with 13 bases in the middle. The germline V gene has CDR1 MGHRA and CDR2 YSYEKL. There are 16 residues in the CDR3. The CDR3 spells CASSQRQSMYQETQYF. The CDR3 DNA reads as TGCGCCAGCAGCCAACGACAGAGTATGTACCAAGAGACCCAGTACTTC.